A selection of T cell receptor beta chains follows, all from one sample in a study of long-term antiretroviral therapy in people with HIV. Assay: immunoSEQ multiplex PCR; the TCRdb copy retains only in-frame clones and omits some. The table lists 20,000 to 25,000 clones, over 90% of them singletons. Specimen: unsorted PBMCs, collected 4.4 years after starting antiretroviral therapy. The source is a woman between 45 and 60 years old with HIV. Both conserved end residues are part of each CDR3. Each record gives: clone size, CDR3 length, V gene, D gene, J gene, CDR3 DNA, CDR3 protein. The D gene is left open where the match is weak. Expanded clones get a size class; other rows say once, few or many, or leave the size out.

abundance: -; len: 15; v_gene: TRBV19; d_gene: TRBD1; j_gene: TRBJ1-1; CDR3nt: TGTGCCAGTAGTATGAGAGGACAGGGTATCGCTGAAGCTTTCTTT; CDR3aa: CASSMRGQGIAEAFF
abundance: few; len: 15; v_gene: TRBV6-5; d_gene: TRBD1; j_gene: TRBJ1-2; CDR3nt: TGTGCCAGCAGCCTCACGGGACAGGGTTTCGGAGGCTACACCTTC; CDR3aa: CASSLTGQGFGGYTF
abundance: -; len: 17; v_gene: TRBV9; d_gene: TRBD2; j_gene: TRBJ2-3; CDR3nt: TGTGCCAGCAGCACCCCTTCCGCGGGGGGGCCCCAAGATACGCAGTATTTT; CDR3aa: CASSTPSAGGPQDTQYF
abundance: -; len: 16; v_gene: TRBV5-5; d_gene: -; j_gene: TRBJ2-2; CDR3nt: TGTGCCAGCAGCTTATACAGGCCCTTAAACACCGGGGAGCTGTTTTTT; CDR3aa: CASSLYRPLNTGELFF
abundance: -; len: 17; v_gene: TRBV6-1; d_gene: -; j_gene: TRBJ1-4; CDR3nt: TGTGCCAGCAGTGAAGCGGGGCGGGGGGGGTCTAATGAAAAACTGTTTTTT; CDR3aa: CASSEAGRGGSNEKLFF
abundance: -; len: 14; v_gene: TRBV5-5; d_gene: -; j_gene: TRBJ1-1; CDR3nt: TGTGCCAGCAGCTTGGATCACCTGAACACTGAAGCTTTCTTT; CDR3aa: CASSLDHLNTEAFF
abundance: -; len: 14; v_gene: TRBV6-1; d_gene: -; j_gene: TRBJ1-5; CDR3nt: TGTGCCAGCAGTGGATCCCGACAGAATCAGCCCCAGCATTTT; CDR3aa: CASSGSRQNQPQHF
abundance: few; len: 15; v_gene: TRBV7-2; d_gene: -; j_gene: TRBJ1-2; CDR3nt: TGTGCCAGCAGCTTAAACTTCGGGGATGACTATGGCTACACCTTC; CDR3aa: CASSLNFGDDYGYTF
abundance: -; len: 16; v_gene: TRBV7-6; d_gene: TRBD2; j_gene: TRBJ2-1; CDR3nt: TGTGCCAGCAGCCACCCTAGCGGGGGGGCGGGGAATGAGCAGTTCTTC; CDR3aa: CASSHPSGGAGNEQFF
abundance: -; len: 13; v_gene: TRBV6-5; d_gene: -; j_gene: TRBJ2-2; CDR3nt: TGTGCCAGCAGTGCTCAGGGAGTCGGGGAGCTGTTTTTT; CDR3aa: CASSAQGVGELFF
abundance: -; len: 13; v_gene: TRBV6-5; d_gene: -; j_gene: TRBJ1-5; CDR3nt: TGTGCCAGCAGTTCCACCTGGTTGGAGCCCCAGCATTTT; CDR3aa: CASSSTWLEPQHF
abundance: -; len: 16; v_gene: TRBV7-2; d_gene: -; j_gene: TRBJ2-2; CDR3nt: TGTGCCAGCAGCTTAGACAGGGTCGGAAACACCGGGGAGCTGTTTTTT; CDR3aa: CASSLDRVGNTGELFF
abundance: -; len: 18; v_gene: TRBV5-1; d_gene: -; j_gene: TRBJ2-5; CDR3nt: TGCGCCAGCAGCTTGACTCCGCGGGGGCTGGGGGTGAGAGAGACCCAGTACTTC; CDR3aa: CASSLTPRGLGVRETQYF
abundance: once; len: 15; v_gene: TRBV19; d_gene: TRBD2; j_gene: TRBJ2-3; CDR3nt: TGTGCCAGTGGGGTGAGCGGGGGGGCAGCGGATACGCAGTATTTT; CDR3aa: CASGVSGGAADTQYF
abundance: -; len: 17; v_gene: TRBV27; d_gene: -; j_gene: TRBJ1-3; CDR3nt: TGTGCCAGCAGTTCCGGCCTTGGGGAGGGGGTAGGAAACACCATATATTTT; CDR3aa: CASSSGLGEGVGNTIYF
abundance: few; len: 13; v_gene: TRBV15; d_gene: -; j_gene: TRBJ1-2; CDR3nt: TGTGCCACCAGCAGGGGGACAAATTATGGCTACACCTTC; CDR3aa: CATSRGTNYGYTF
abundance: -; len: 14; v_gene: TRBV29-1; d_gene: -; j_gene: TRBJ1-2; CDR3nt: TGCAGCGTTCCTCTTCGGACGGATAACTATGGCTACACCTTC; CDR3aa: CSVPLRTDNYGYTF
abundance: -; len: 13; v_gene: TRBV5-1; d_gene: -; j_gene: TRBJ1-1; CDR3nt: TGCGCCAGCAGCTTGGAATCGAACACTGAAGCTTTCTTT; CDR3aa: CASSLESNTEAFF
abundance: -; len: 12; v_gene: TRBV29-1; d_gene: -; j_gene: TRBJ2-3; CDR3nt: TGCAGCGTTGACCGGGACACAGATACGCAGTATTTT; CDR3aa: CSVDRDTDTQYF
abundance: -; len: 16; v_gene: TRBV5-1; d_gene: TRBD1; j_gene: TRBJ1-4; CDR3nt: TGCGCCAGCAGCTTCTCGGGACAGGGGTCTTATGAAAAACTGTTTTTT; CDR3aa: CASSFSGQGSYEKLFF
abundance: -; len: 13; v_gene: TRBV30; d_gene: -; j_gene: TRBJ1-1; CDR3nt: TGTGCCTGGAGTGCGACCGAGAACACTGAAGCTTTCTTT; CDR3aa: CAWSATENTEAFF
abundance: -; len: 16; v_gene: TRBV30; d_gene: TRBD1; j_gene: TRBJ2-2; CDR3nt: TGTGCCTGGAGTCGCGGGACAGGGCCCAACACCGGGGAGCTGTTTTTT; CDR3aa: CAWSRGTGPNTGELFF
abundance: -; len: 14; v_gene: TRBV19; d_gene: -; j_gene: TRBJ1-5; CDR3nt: TGTGCCAGTAGTCTCCAGGGTAGAGGTCAGCCCCAGCATTTT; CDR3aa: CASSLQGRGQPQHF
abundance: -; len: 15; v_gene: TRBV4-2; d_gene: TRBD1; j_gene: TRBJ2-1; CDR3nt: TGTGCCAGCAGCCTGAGGGACAGAGGAGAAAATGAGCAGTTCTTC; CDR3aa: CASSLRDRGENEQFF
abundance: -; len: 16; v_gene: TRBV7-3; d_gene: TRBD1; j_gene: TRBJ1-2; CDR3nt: TGTGCCAGCAGCCCGAAAAACAGGGGCTTGGCGAATGGCTACACCTTC; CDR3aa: CASSPKNRGLANGYTF
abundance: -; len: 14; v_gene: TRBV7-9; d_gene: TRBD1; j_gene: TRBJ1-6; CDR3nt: TGTGCCAGCAGCCTGGGACAGGAGAATTCACCCCTCCACTTT; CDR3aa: CASSLGQENSPLHF
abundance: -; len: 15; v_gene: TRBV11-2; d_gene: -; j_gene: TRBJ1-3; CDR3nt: TGTGCCAGCAGCTTAGTGGAAAGGTCTGGAAACACCATATATTTT; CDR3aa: CASSLVERSGNTIYF
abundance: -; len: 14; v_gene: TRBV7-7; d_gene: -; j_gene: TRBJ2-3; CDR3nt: TGTGCTAGCAGCCCTTCCGGGGGGCCAGATACGCAGTATTTT; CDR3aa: CASSPSGGPDTQYF